A selection of T cell receptor beta chains follows, all from one sample in a study of blood T cell repertoires in COVID-19. Generated by immunoSEQ multiplex PCR, the TCRdb table keeps only in-frame clones and is missing some. The sample has about 27,000 clones, approximately 92% seen once. Sequencing was carried out using peripheral blood. The receptors come from a human donor in a cohort sampled during active COVID-19. CDR3s include the opening cysteine and the closing phenylalanine or tryptophan. A D gene is named only where the DNA matches it firmly. Size is stated for part of the rows, as once, few or many counts, or as a class when the clone is expanded.

TRBJ2-1,.,TRBD2,TRBV3-1/TRBV3-2,TGTGCCAGCAGCCCGATAGCGGGGGGCTACAATGAGCAGTTCTTC,CASSPIAGGYNEQFF
TRBJ1-4,once,.,TRBV2,TGTGCCAGCTGTCGAAACTCAGCGGCTAATGAAAAACTGTTTTTT,CASCRNSAANEKLFF
TRBJ2-2,few,.,TRBV10-3,TGTGCCATCAACGATCCGGGACTTCTTAACACCGGGGAGCTGTTTTTT,CAINDPGLLNTGELFF
TRBJ1-5,.,TRBD1,TRBV15,TGTGCCACCAGCTGGACAGGGTCAGAGCAGCCCCAGCATTTT,CATSWTGSEQPQHF
TRBJ2-3,once,TRBD2,TRBV6-1,TGTGCCAGCAGTGACGGCATGACTAGCGGGGGGGCAGATACGCAGTATTTT,CASSDGMTSGGADTQYF
TRBJ1-1,.,TRBD1,TRBV28,TGTGCCAGCCCAAGGGGGGACAGGGTGAACACTGAAGCTTTCTTT,CASPRGDRVNTEAFF
TRBJ1-2,few,TRBD1,TRBV5-1,TGCGCCAGCAGCTTGGGAGGGACAGACTATGGCTACACCTTC,CASSLGGTDYGYTF
TRBJ1-4,.,.,TRBV18,TGTGCCAGCTCTCGGGACTGGGGTAATGAAAAACTGTTTTTT,CASSRDWGNEKLFF
TRBJ2-3,once,.,TRBV13,TGTGCCAGCAGCTGGTACAGGGTTCAGGCAGATACGCAGTATTTT,CASSWYRVQADTQYF
TRBJ2-5,.,.,TRBV12-3/TRBV12-4,TGTGCCAGCAGTTTTGTGGGGGGAGAGACCCAGTACTTC,CASSFVGGETQYF
TRBJ2-6,.,.,TRBV19,TGTGCCAGTAGTCAGGACAGACCTCTCTCTGGGGCCAACGTCCTGACTTTC,CASSQDRPLSGANVLTF
TRBJ1-2,.,.,TRBV6-1,TGTGCCAGCAGTGAGGTAAATCCCGCGGACAAGAATTCCTTC,CASSEVNPADKNSF
TRBJ1-5,.,.,TRBV19,TGTGCCAGTAGTGATTTCAGGGGTGGTCAGCCCCAGCATTTT,CASSDFRGGQPQHF
TRBJ1-4,.,.,TRBV12-3/TRBV12-4,TGTGCCAGCAGTTTACATGTAAAACTGTTTTTT,CASSLHVKLFF
TRBJ1-5,.,TRBD1,TRBV7-9,TGTGCCAGCAGCTTAGGACAGGGAGATCAGCCCCAGCATTTT,CASSLGQGDQPQHF
TRBJ1-6,few,.,TRBV2,TGTGCCAGCAGGCCGAGCTCCTATAATTCACCCCTCCACTTT,CASRPSSYNSPLHF
TRBJ2-7,.,.,TRBV6-2/TRBV6-3,TGTGCCAGCAGTTACTCAGTCCAGGAGCAGTACTTC,CASSYSVQEQYF
TRBJ2-2,.,.,TRBV29-1,TGCAGCGCCCCCTGGCCGAACACCGGGGAGCTGTTTTTT,CSAPWPNTGELFF
TRBJ2-5,once,.,TRBV2,TGTGCCAGCAGGACGGGAGAGACCCAGTACTTC,CASRTGETQYF
TRBJ2-3,.,TRBD2,TRBV2,TGTGCCATCACGCTAGCGGGGGGCACAGATACGCAGTATTTT,CAITLAGGTDTQYF
TRBJ1-6,.,.,TRBV27,TGTGCCAGCAGTTTTAGTAAGGGGAGGGGTTCACCCCTCCACTTT,CASSFSKGRGSPLHF
TRBJ2-6,.,.,TRBV27,TGTGCCAGCAGTACAGGGCGCCTTTCTGGGGCCAACGTCCTGACTTTC,CASSTGRLSGANVLTF
TRBJ2-5,.,.,TRBV7-9,TGTGCCAGCAGAAAAGGACAGCCTGAAGAGACCCAGTACTTC,CASRKGQPEETQYF
TRBJ1-2,.,.,TRBV7-2,TGTGCCAGCAGCTTAGGTCACGGAGGGGCTGGAGGCTACACCTTC,CASSLGHGGAGGYTF
TRBJ1-5,.,.,TRBV5-4,TGTGCCAGCAGCTTGGCCGGAGGGACTCAGCCCCAGCATTTT,CASSLAGGTQPQHF
TRBJ1-1,.,.,TRBV6-5,TGTGCCAGCAGCCGCGGACAGATGAACACTGAAGCTTTCTTT,CASSRGQMNTEAFF
TRBJ1-2,few,.,TRBV19,TGTGCCACCGGTAAGGCAGGGTCTGAGGCTGGCTACACCTTC,CATGKAGSEAGYTF
TRBJ1-6,.,.,TRBV28,TGTGCCATACAGAAAAGTCTAAATTCACCCCTCCACTTT,CAIQKSLNSPLHF
TRBJ2-1,.,TRBD2,TRBV27,TGTGCCAGCAGTCAAACTAGCGGGGCGTACAATGAGCAGTTCTTC,CASSQTSGAYNEQFF
TRBJ2-5,.,TRBD1,TRBV19,TGTGCCAGTAGTATAGGTCGGACAGGGGTAGAGACCCAGTACTTC,CASSIGRTGVETQYF
TRBJ1-1,.,.,TRBV7-8,TGTGCCAGCAGCCCCTATGACTCGGGTTTAACTGAAGCTTTCTTT,CASSPYDSGLTEAFF